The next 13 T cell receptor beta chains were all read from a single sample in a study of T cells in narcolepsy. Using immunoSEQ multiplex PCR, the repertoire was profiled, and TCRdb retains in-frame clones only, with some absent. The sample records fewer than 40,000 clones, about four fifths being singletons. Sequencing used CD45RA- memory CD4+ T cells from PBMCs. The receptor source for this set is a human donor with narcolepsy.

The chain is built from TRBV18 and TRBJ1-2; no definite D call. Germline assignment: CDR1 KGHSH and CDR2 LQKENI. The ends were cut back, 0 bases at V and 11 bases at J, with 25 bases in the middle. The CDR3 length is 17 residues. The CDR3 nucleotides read TGTGCCAGCTCACCACCTGGTTCGAACAGCCATAATGTGTGGTACACCTTC. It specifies CASSPPGSNSHNVWYTF.

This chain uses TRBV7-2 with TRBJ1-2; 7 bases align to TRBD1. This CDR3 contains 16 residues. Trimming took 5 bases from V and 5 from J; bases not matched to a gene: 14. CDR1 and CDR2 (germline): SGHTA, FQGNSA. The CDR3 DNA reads TGTGCCAGCAGCCTGACTACGGGGACAGCGAGATATGGCTACACCTTC. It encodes CASSLTTGTARYGYTF.

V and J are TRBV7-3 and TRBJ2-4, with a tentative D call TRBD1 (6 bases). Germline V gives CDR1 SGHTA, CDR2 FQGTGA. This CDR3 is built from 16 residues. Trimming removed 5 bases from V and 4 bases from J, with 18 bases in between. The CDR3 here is CASSADPGEGKNIQYF. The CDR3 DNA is TGTGCCAGCAGCGCCGATCCAGGGGAAGGAAAAAACATTCAGTACTTC. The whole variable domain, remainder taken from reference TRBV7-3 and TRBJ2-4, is GAGVSQTPSNKVTEKGKYVELRCDPISGHTALYWYRQSLGQGPEFLIYFQGTGAADDSGLPNDRFFAVRPEGSVSTLKIQRTERGDSAVYLCASSADPGEGKNIQYFGAGTRLSVL.

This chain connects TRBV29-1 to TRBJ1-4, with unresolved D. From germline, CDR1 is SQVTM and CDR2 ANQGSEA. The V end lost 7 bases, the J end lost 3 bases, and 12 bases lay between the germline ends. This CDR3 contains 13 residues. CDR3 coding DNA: TGCAGCGCCGGACTGCACGCTAATGAAAAACTGTTTTTT. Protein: CSAGLHANEKLFF.

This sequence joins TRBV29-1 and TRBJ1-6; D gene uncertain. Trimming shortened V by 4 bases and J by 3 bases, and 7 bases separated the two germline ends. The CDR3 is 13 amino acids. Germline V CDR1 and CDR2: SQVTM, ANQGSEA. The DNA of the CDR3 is TGCAGCGTTGGGATTAGCTATAATTCACCCCTCCACTTT. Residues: CSVGISYNSPLHF.

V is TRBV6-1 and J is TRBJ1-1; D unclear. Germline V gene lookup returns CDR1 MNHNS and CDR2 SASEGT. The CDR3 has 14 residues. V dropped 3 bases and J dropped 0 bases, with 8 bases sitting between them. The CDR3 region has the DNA TGTGCCAGCAGTGAGCGGGGAGTGAACACTGAAGCTTTCTTT. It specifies CASSERGVNTEAFF.

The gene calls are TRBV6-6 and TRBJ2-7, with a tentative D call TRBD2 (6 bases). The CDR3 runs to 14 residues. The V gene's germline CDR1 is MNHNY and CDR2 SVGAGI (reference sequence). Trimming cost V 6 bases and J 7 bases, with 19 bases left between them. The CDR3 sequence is CASRQTSSSLEQYF. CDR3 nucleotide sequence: TGTGCCAGCAGGCAAACTAGCAGTTCCTTAGAGCAGTACTTC.

The CDR3 is CASSIKGTGVGQPQHF. CDR3 in DNA: TGTGCCAGTAGTATAAAAGGGACAGGGGTGGGGCAGCCCCAGCATTTT. The chain recombines TRBV19 with TRBJ1-5, with TRBD1 matching over 10 bases. Losses at the gene ends were 2 bases for V and 7 bases for J; bases not matched to a gene: 8. CDR3 size: 16 residues. CDR1 LNHDA and CDR2 SQIVND come from the germline V gene (reference sequence).

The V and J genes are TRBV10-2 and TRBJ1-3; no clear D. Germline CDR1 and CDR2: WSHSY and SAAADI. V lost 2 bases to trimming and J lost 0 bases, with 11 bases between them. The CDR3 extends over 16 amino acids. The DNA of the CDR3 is TGCGCCAGCAGTGAGACCGCGAGGGACTCTGGAAACACCATATATTTT. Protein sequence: CASSETARDSGNTIYF.

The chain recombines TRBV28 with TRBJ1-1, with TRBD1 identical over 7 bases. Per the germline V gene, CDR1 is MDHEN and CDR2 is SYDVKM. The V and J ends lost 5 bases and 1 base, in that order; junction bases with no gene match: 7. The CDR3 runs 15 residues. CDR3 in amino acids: CASSALSGGNTEAFF. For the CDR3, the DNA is TGTGCCAGCAGTGCCCTGTCAGGGGGGAACACTGAAGCTTTCTTT.

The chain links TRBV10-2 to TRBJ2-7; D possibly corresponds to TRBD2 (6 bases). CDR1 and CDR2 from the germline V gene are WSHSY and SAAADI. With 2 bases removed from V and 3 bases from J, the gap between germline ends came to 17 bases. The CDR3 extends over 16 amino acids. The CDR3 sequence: CASSERAGTSVYEQYF. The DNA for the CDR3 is TGCGCCAGCAGTGAGAGGGCCGGGACTTCTGTCTACGAGCAGTACTTC.

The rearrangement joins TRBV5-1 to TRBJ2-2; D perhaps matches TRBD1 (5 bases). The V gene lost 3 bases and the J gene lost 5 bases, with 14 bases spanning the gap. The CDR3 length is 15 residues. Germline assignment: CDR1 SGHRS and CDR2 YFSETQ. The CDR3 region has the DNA TGCGCCAGCAGCTCCACGTCGGCAGGGACCGGGGAGCTGTTTTTT. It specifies CASSSTSAGTGELFF.

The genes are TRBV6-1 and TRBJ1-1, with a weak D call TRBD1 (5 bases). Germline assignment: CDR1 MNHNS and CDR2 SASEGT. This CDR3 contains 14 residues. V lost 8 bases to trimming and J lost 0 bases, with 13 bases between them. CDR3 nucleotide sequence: TGTGCCAGCCAGTCCCGACAGTTGAACACTGAAGCTTTCTTT. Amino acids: CASQSRQLNTEAFF.